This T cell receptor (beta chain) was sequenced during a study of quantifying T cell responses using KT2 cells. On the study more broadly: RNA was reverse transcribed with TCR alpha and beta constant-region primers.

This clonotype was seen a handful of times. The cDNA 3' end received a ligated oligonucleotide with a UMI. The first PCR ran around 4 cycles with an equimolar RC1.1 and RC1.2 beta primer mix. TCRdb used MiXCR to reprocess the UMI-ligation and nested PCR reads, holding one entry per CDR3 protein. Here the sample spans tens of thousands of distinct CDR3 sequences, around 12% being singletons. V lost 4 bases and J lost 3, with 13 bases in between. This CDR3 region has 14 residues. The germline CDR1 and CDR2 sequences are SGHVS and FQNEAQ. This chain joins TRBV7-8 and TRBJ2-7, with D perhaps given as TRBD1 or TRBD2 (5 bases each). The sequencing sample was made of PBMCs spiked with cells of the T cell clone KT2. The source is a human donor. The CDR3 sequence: CASSYRDGYYEQYF. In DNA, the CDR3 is TGTGCCAGCAGCTACCGGGACGGCTACTACGAGCAGTACTTC. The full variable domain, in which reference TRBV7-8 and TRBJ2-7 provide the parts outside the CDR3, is GAGVSQSPRYKVAKRGQDVALRCDPISGHVSLFWYQQALGQGPEFLTYFQNEAQLDKSGLPSDRFFAERPEGSVSTLKIQRTQQEDSAVYLCASSYRDGYYEQYFGPGTRLTVT.